This section outlines one TCR beta chain sequence together with its context. Its specificity is unknown. The CDR3 length is 14 residues. The J segment lost 3 bases and the V segment lost 4 bases, leaving 5 bases of the junction unmatched. Via MiXCR, TCRdb re-called the 5' RACE reads, giving one row per CDR3 protein. The sample carries 50,000 to 70,000 distinct CDR3 sequences, roughly 6.1% recorded once. These data belong to a study of CD8 T cells in ankylosing spondylitis. Study results and limitations: CD8+ disease-linked clones were present at relatively low frequencies in blood.

The gene calls are TRBV23-1 and TRBJ2-5; 7 bases are shared with TRBD1. TRBV23-1 is flagged as an ORF with uncertain function. The sequence was obtained from a male donor with ankylosing spondylitis. Input material: synovial fluid, either unsorted or a sorted T cell fraction (not recorded which). The CDR3 region is CASSLGTEEETQYF. The DNA of the CDR3 is TGCGCCAGCAGTCTCGGGACAGAAGAAGAGACCCAGTACTTC.